This TCR beta chain was observed in a study of T cell clones after liver transplantation. The germline gives CDR1 SGHRS, CDR2 YFSETQ. The CDR3 loop spans 13 amino acids. V lost 2 bases and J lost 1, with 4 bases in between. The method was immunoSEQ multiplex PCR; TCRdb's version includes in-frame clones alone and lacks a portion of them. Of some 80,000 clones listed, 80% to 90% were seen once; the top ten hold 2% to 2.5%. This clone was recorded only once. The sequence came from a human patient who received a liver transplant. Some T cells here may be from the graft donor. This rearrangement joins TRBV5-1 to TRBJ2-1; D ambiguous. This sample comprised CD4+ T cells from blood, obtained 48 months after liver transplant. Here the CDR3 DNA reads TGCGCCAGCAGCTTCGGGTCCTACAATGAGCAGTTCTTC. This codes for CASSFGSYNEQFF.